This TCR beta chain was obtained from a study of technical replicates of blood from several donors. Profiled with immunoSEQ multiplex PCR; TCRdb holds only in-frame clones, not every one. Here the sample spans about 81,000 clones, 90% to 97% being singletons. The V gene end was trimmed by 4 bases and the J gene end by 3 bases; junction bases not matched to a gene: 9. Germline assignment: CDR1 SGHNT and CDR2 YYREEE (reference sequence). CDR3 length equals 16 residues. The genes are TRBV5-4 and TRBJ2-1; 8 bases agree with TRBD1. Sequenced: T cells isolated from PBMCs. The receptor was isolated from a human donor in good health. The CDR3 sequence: CASSRIQGGRYNEQFF. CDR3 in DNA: TGTGCCAGCAGCCGAATACAGGGGGGCCGCTACAATGAGCAGTTCTTC.